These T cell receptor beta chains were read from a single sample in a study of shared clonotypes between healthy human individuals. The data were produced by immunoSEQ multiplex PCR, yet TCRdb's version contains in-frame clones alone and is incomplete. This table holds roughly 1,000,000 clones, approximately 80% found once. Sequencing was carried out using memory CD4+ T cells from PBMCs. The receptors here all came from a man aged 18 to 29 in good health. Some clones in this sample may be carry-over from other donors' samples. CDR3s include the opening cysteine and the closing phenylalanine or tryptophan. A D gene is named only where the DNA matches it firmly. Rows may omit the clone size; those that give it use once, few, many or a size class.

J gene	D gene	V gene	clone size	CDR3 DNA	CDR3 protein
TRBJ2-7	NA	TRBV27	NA	TGTGCCAGCAGGGCGGGACGTTTCGGCTCCTACGAGCAGTACTTC	CASRAGRFGSYEQYF
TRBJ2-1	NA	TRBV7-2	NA	TGTGCCAGCAGCTCCGGACAGCTACCCTACAATGAGCAGTTCTTC	CASSSGQLPYNEQFF
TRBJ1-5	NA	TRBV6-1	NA	TGTGCCAGCAGTGCGTCGGGGGTTTTTCAGCCCCAGCATTTT	CASSASGVFQPQHF
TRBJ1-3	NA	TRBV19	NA	TGTGCCAGTAGTATAGGATGGGCCTCTGGAAACACCATATATTTT	CASSIGWASGNTIYF
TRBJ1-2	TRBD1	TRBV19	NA	TGTGCCACCCGACAGGGCTATGGCTACACCTTC	CATRQGYGYTF
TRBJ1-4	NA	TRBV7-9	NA	TGTGCCAGCAGCCCCGGGCTCAAAGCGGGTGAAAAACTGTTTTTT	CASSPGLKAGEKLFF
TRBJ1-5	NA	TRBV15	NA	TGTGCCACCAGCAGGGGAATCGGGCCCCAGCATTTT	CATSRGIGPQHF
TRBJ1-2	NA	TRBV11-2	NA	TGTGCCAGCAGCCAAAGCACCAGGGTGCACTATGGCTACACCTTC	CASSQSTRVHYGYTF
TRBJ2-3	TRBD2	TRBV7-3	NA	TGTGCCAGCAGCTTGGGACTAGCGGGAGGGGGAGATACGCAGTATTTT	CASSLGLAGGGDTQYF
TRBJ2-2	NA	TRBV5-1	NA	TGCGCCAGCAGCTTAACGAGAGGAATTACCGGGGAGCTGTTTTTT	CASSLTRGITGELFF
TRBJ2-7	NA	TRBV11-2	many	TGTGCCAGCAGAACCGGGACAAACATCGGCGCGCGGTACTTC	CASRTGTNIGARYF
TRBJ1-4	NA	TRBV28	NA	TGTGCCAGCAGTCCTCCGGCGTATGAAAAACTGTTTTTT	CASSPPAYEKLFF
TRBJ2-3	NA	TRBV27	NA	TGTGCCAGCAGTTTCCCCGGGGGTGCCACAGATACGCAGTATTTT	CASSFPGGATDTQYF
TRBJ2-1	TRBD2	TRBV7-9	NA	TGTGCCAGCAGCTTTCGAGCGGGAGGGGGGAATGAGCAGTTCTTC	CASSFRAGGGNEQFF
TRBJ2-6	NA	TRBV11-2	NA	TGTGCCAGCAGCTCCAGGCGAAAGAGCTCTGGGGCCAACGTCCTGACTTTC	CASSSRRKSSGANVLTF
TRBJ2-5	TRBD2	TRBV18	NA	TGTGCCAGCAGTTGGGCTAGCGGCCAAGAGACCCAGTACTTC	CASSWASGQETQYF
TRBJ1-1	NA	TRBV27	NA	TGTGCCAGCAGTTTATTTAGGGCGGAACAAGCTTTCTTT	CASSLFRAEQAFF
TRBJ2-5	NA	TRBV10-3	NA	TGTGCCATCAGTGAGTTAGGAGGGGAAGAGACCCAGTACTTC	CAISELGGEETQYF
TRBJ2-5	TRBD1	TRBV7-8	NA	TGTGCCAGCAGCCAGGGGATACGGAAGGGGGCATCAGAGACCCAGTACTTC	CASSQGIRKGASETQYF
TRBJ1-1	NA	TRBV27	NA	TGTGCCAGCAGTTTATCCCCAGCCCCTAACACTGAAGCTTTCTTT	CASSLSPAPNTEAFF
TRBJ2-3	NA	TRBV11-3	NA	TGTGCCAGCAGCTTTAGGTTCCCCGATACGCAGTATTTT	CASSFRFPDTQYF
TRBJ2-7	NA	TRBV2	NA	TGTGCCAGCAGGGTGGACAGTGGAACCTACGAGCAGTACTTC	CASRVDSGTYEQYF
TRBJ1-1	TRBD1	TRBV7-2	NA	TGTGCCAGCAGCCGTGGACAGGTCACTGAAGCTTTCTTT	CASSRGQVTEAFF
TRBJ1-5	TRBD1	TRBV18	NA	TGTGCCAGCTCACTGGGACAGACAAATCAGCCCCAGCATTTT	CASSLGQTNQPQHF
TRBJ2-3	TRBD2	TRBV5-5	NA	TGTGCCAGCAGCTTGGAGAGGACGGGACTAGCGGGAGTATCCGATACGCAGTATTTT	CASSLERTGLAGVSDTQYF
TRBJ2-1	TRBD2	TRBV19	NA	TGTGCCACCGGGGCCGGGACTAGCGTCCATGAGCAGTTCTTC	CATGAGTSVHEQFF
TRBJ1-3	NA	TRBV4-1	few	TGCGCCAGCAGCCAAGCTAGGGTTCCTTCGGGAAACACCATATATTTT	CASSQARVPSGNTIYF
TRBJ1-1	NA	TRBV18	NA	TGTGCCAGCTCCCGCGGACAGTTACTGAACACTGAAGCTTTCTTT	CASSRGQLLNTEAFF